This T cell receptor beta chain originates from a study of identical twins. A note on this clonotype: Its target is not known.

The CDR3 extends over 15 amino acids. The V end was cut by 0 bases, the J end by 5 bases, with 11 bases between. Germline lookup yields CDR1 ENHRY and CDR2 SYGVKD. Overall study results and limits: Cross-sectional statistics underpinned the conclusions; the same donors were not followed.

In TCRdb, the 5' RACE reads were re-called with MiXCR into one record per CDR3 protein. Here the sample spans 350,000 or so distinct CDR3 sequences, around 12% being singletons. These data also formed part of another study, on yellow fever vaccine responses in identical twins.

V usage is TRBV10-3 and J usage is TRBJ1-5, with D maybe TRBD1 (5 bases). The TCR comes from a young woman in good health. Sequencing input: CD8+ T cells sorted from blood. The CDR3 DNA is TGTGCCATCAGTGAGTCGGGCAGGGATGATCAGCCCCAGCATTTT. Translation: CAISESGRDDQPQHF.